The 22 T cell receptor beta chains below come from one sample, sequenced in a study of regulatory T cells in long-lasting Graves disease. According to the study, TCR beta libraries were built with iRepertoire HTBI primers and CDR3-region Arm-PCR. TCRdb re-called the multiplex PCR reads with MiXCR, one entry per CDR3 protein. The data hold more than 400,000 distinct CDR3 sequences, with around 17% observed a single time. The time point: newly diagnosed GD, antithyroid drugs for less than 3 months. PBMCs provided the RNA from which the TCR library was made. The same specimen was also included in a second study, on T cells in Graves' hyperthyroidism and ophthalmopathy.

The material sequenced was peripheral blood mononuclear cells (PBMCs), taken at new diagnosis, from a patient treated with antithyroid drugs. Source of these receptors: a woman in her 30s with Graves disease.

A note on this clonotype: At one of its ends the junction is not consistent with the germline gene, which may arise from a read error. J is TRBJ2-7 and V is TRBV5-1; D is unclear. Germline-derived CDR1 and CDR2 are SGHRS and YFSETQ. The CDR3 covers 14 residues. CDR3 in DNA: TGTGCCAGCAGCTTCGAAGGGCTGCTCGACGAGCAGTACTTC. Protein product: CASSFEGLLDEQYF.

The sample holds many counts of this clonotype. V usage is TRBV12-3 or TRBV12-4 and J usage is TRBJ2-7, with 9 nucleotides matching TRBD2. With V trimmed by 7 bases and J by 3 bases, 10 bases remained unmatched. This CDR3 spans 15 amino acids. DNA for the CDR3: TGTGCCAGCACCCCGGCTAGCGGGAATTTCTACGAGCAGTACTTC. Translating it yields CASTPASGNFYEQYF.

This clonotype occurred a few times. The chain employs TRBV16 and TRBJ1-1, with TRBD1 as a possible D gene (5 bases). The CDR3 totals 14 residues. V shed 0 bases and J shed 7 bases, with 12 bases lying between them. Germline V gene lookup returns CDR1 KGHSY and CDR2 FQNENV. The CDR3 loop reads CASSQSPGVHEAFF. The CDR3, as DNA: TGTGCCAGCAGCCAATCTCCGGGGGTTCATGAAGCTTTCTTT.

The chain recombines TRBV7-2 with TRBJ2-1, with 9 bases that match TRBD2. This CDR3 is built from 16 residues. The J segment lost 2 bases and the V segment lost 5 bases, leaving 7 bases of the junction unmatched. From germline, CDR1 is SGHTA and CDR2 FQGNSA. The CDR3 DNA reads as TGTGCCAGCAGCCGCGTCAGCGGGAGGCCCTACAATGAGCAGTTCTTC. It specifies CASSRVSGRPYNEQFF.

This clonotype was counted many times. The J gene is TRBJ2-4, the V gene TRBV30; D gene ambiguous. V lost 3 bases to trimming and J lost 5 bases, with 8 bases between them. The CDR3 loop spans 12 amino acids. Germline V lookup: CDR1 GTSNPN, CDR2 SVGIG (reference sequence). CDR3: CAWRTNQNIQYF. CDR3 sequence (DNA): TGTGCCTGGAGGACAAACCAAAACATTCAGTACTTC.

Concerning this clonotype: A far larger clone is one base from this, pointing to a likely read error. The CDR3 loop is CASSPVRGPPLEQYF. The DNA for the CDR3 is TGTGCCAGCAGCCCAGTACGGGGGCCGCCGCTCGAGCAGTACTTC. V usage is TRBV7-9 and J usage is TRBJ2-7; the D gene could be TRBD1 or TRBD2 (6 bases each). With 5 bases removed from V and 6 bases from J, the gap between germline ends came to 20 bases. This CDR3 comprises 15 residues. Germline assignment: CDR1 SEHNR and CDR2 FQNEAQ (reference sequence).

This clonotype was recorded at least ten times. The chain combines TRBV6-2 or TRBV6-3 with TRBJ2-7; 10 nucleotides line up with TRBD1. The V gene's germline CDR1 is MNHEY and CDR2 SVGEGT. V was pared by 2 bases and J by 4 bases, with 2 bases of the junction left unmatched. CDR3 length: 14 residues. The CDR3 spells CASSYVGQGYEQYF. DNA for the CDR3: TGTGCCAGCAGTTACGTGGGACAGGGGTACGAGCAGTACTTC.

This clonotype occurred a few times. The rearrangement uses TRBV15 and TRBJ2-7; TRBD2 matches 13 bases. This CDR3 is built from 16 residues. The ends lost 3 bases at V and 6 bases at J; junction bases unmatched: 8. Germline CDR1 is LNHNV and CDR2 is YYDKDF (reference sequence). CDR3 amino acids: CATSSRLAGGLGEQYF. The DNA for the CDR3 is TGTGCCACCAGCAGTAGACTAGCGGGAGGACTCGGCGAGCAGTACTTC.

The rearrangement joins TRBV6-2 or TRBV6-3 to TRBJ1-5, with D possibly being TRBD1 (5 bases). Germline lookup yields CDR1 MNHEY and CDR2 SVGEGT. Trimming left V 6 bases short and J 5 bases short, with 32 bases between. The CDR3 consists of 20 residues. As DNA, the CDR3 is TGTGCCAGCAGGTTAGGAGGGACGGACCATACCCTTCGGACCTATCAGCCCCAGCATTTT. It codes for CASRLGGTDHTLRTYQPQHF.

Many counts were recorded for this clonotype. The chain is built from TRBV3-1 and TRBJ1-6; no clear D. Germline V gene data show CDR1 as LGHDT and CDR2 as YNNKEL (reference sequence). Trimming stripped 9 bases from V and 10 bases from J, with 16 bases between. This CDR3 is built from 13 residues. DNA for the CDR3: TGTGCCAGTGCTAGGCGAAGCGGATCACCCCTCCACTTT. Translated, it gives CASARRSGSPLHF.

This clonotype appeared many times. The chain employs TRBV6-2 or TRBV6-3 and TRBJ1-5; a possible D gene is TRBD1 (5 bases). Germline CDR1 MNHEY, CDR2 SVGEGT. V gave up 7 bases and J gave up 0 bases, with 10 bases separating them. CDR3 size: 14 residues. The CDR3 DNA is TGTGCCAGCAATGAGGGGACTAGCAATCAGCCCCAGCATTTT. It encodes CASNEGTSNQPQHF.

The V gene is TRBV2, the J gene TRBJ2-7, with TRBD2 matching over 14 bases. The CDR3 is 20 residues long. The V gene's germline CDR1 is SNHLY and CDR2 FYNNEI. Trimming at V came to 6 bases and at J to 0 bases, leaving 16 bases not matched to a gene. This chain's CDR3 is CASRGTSGRGVSALSYEQYF. For the CDR3, the DNA is TGTGCCAGCAGAGGGACTAGCGGGAGAGGGGTGAGCGCCCTCTCCTACGAGCAGTACTTC.

This clonotype was seen many times. The V call is TRBV3-1, the J call TRBJ2-1; D is uncertain. The V gene's germline CDR1 is LGHDT and CDR2 YNNKEL (reference sequence). The CDR3 loop spans 13 amino acids. The germline V and J ends were trimmed by 5 bases and 7 bases, with 12 bases remaining between them. CDR3 residues: CASSSADRNEQFF. CDR3 coding DNA: TGTGCCAGCAGCTCGGCGGATAGGAATGAGCAGTTCTTC.

This clonotype was found many times. This rearrangement joins TRBV12-3 or TRBV12-4 to TRBJ1-4; TRBD1 matches 7 bases. Trimming removed 10 bases from V and 4 bases from J; junction bases left unmatched: 9. The CDR3 is made up of 14 amino acids. CDR3 nucleotides: TGTGCCACATCGAGGGGGCATCTTAATGAAAAACTGTTTTTT. Translated: CATSRGHLNEKLFF.

In this sample, this clonotype turned up a few times. V and J are TRBV4-1 and TRBJ2-7, with 8 bases fitting TRBD2. This CDR3 comprises 16 residues. Germline CDR1 is MGHRA and CDR2 is YSYEKL. V was pared by 1 base and J by 4 bases, with 9 bases of the junction left unmatched. The CDR3 reads CASSQGVAGGNYEQYF. The CDR3 DNA is TGCGCCAGCAGCCAAGGAGTGGCGGGAGGTAATTACGAGCAGTACTTC.

Ten or more counts support this clonotype. The chain combines TRBV5-6 with TRBJ2-1, with TRBD2 matching over 9 bases. The CDR3 contains 15 residues. The germline gives CDR1 SGHDT, CDR2 YYEEEE. The J segment lost 4 bases and the V segment lost 8 bases, leaving 10 bases of the junction unmatched. The CDR3 protein is CASSPGTSTYNEQFF. DNA for the CDR3: TGTGCCAGTTCTCCCGGGACTAGCACTTACAATGAGCAGTTCTTC.

This clonotype was seen a few times. The V and J genes are TRBV6-4 and TRBJ2-2; 7 bases agree with TRBD2. V was clipped by 6 bases and J by 2 bases; unmatched bases: 3. The CDR3 has 14 residues. Germline V CDR1 and CDR2: MRHNA, SNTAGT. The CDR3 reads CASRAGFNTGELFF. The CDR3 coding sequence is TGTGCCAGCAGAGCGGGATTCAACACCGGGGAGCTGTTTTTT.

This clonotype was seen a handful of times. The chain combines TRBV7-6 with TRBJ2-2; possible D gene TRBD2, 5 bases. Germline lookup yields CDR1 SGHVS and CDR2 FNYEAQ. V lost 1 base to trimming and J lost 0 bases, with 15 bases between them. CDR3 length: 18 residues. CDR3 coding DNA: TGTGCCAGCAGCTTAGTCGGTAGGCGGGCCCCGAACACCGGGGAGCTGTTTTTT. Protein: CASSLVGRRAPNTGELFF.

In this sample, this clonotype turned up many times. This sequence joins TRBV10-3 and TRBJ2-5; D is undetermined. CDR1 is ENHRY, CDR2 SYGVKD, per germline. The CDR3 contains 13 residues. The V end was cut by 11 bases, the J end by 1 base, with 14 bases between. The CDR3 spells CAVRVSLQETQYF. As DNA, the CDR3 is TGTGCCGTCCGGGTCAGCCTCCAAGAGACCCAGTACTTC.

This clonotype was recorded many times. The genes are TRBV28 and TRBJ2-7; TRBD1 agrees at 9 bases. Germline trimming cut 3 bases from V and 3 bases from J; bases unmatched to any gene: 12. CDR3 size: 17 residues. Germline CDR1 and CDR2: MDHEN and SYDVKM. This CDR3 reads CASSFATRTGDLYEQYF. CDR3 nucleotides: TGTGCCAGCAGTTTTGCAACACGGACAGGGGATCTCTACGAGCAGTACTTC.

At least ten counts were recorded for this clonotype. This sequence joins TRBV27 and TRBJ1-5; D is uncertain. Trimming took 6 bases from V and 3 from J, leaving 9 bases between them. Germline CDR1 is MNHEY and CDR2 is SMNVEV (reference sequence). This CDR3 is built from 13 residues. CDR3 amino acids: CASRDRVNQPQHF. The CDR3 nucleotides read TGTGCCAGCAGGGATCGAGTCAATCAGCCCCAGCATTTT.

This clonotype was seen many times. The rearrangement joins TRBV3-1 to TRBJ2-5, with TRBD2 identical over 15 bases. Germline V gene sequence: CDR1 LGHDT, CDR2 YNNKEL (reference sequence). CDR3 length: 17 amino acids. J gave up 3 bases and V 4 bases, and 6 bases lay outside the gene matches. The CDR3 DNA follows: TGTGCCAGCAGCCCTCGGGGACTAGCGGGAGGTGAAGAGACCCAGTACTTC. Translation: CASSPRGLAGGEETQYF.